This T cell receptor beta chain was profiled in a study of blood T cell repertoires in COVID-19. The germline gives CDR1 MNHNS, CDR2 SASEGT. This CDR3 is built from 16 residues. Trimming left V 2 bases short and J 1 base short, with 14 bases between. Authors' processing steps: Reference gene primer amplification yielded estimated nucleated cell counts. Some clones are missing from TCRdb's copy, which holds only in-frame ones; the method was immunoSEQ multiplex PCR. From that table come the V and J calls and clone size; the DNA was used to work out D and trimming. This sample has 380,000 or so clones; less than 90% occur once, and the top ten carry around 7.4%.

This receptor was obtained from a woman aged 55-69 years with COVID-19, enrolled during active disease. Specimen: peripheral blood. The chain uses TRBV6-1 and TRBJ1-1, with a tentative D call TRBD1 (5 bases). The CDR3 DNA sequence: TGTGCCAGCAGTGAAAGTCTGGGACTACCGAACACTGAAGCTTTCTTT. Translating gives CASSESLGLPNTEAFF.